A single sample is the source of the 26 T cell receptor beta chains below, sequenced in a study of tumor and adjacent non-tumor tissue in lung cancer (dated by TCRdb to 2016 to 2019). RNA was isolated from bulk, unsorted tissue, and RNA quality was assessed with a NanoDrop ND-1000 and an Agilent 2100. Preparation of the library involved multiplex PCR. Sequencing used an Illumina HiSeq 2500. Following protocols modified from ARM-PCR, the researchers constructed TCRbeta libraries through three rounds of nested PCR with primers (Table S4). TCRdb reprocessing: public reads trimmed at Q25 with fastp, clones called with MiXCR, in-frame beta chains kept. All rows with the same CDR3 protein become a single entry with the most common DNA and genes. In this sample the table shows tens of thousands of distinct CDR3 sequences, about 72% of which occur a single time. About 17% of the sample lies in the top ten.

The sequenced material came from lung tumor tissue. These receptors came from a man in his sixties with non-small cell lung cancer.

The chain employs TRBV6-5 and TRBJ1-5, with D maybe TRBD1 (5 bases). Germline V gives CDR1 MNHEY, CDR2 SVGAGI. The V end lost 6 bases, the J end lost 3 bases, and 18 bases lay between the germline ends. CDR3 length: 16 amino acids. In nucleotides, the CDR3 is TGTGCCAGCAGATCCGGGGCAGGGAATAACAATCAGCCCCAGCATTTT. Amino acids: CASRSGAGNNNQPQHF.

V usage is TRBV13 and J usage is TRBJ2-7; the match to TRBD1 covers 9 bases. The CDR3 has 15 amino acids. V gave up 7 bases and J gave up 0 bases; unmatched junction bases: 7. From germline, CDR1 is PRHDT and CDR2 FYEKMQ (reference sequence). The CDR3 spells CASKQTGGSSYEQYF. The CDR3 DNA sequence: TGTGCCAGCAAACAGACAGGGGGAAGCTCCTACGAGCAGTACTTC.

As concerns this clonotype: The missing conserved phenylalanine or tryptophan at the end of this CDR3 makes a read error likely. V and J are TRBV6-1 and TRBJ2-7; D not certain. V was cut by 8 bases and J by 6 bases, with 8 bases left in between. This CDR3 has 10 amino acids. CDR1 is MNHNS, CDR2 SASEGT, per germline. The CDR3 sequence is CASVEAEQYY. The CDR3 DNA follows: TGTGCCAGCGTCGAGGCCGAGCAGTACTAC.

Details on this clonotype: An end of the junction does not agree with germline; a read error may underlie this. The chain carries TRBV6-6 and TRBJ2-3, with 7 bases identical to TRBD2. This CDR3 spans 17 amino acids. The germline V gene encodes CDR1 MNHNY and CDR2 SVGAGI (reference sequence). The CDR3 loop is CASSYGEGSFYIDTQYF. For the CDR3, the DNA is TGCGCCAGCAGTTACGGGGAGGGCAGTTTCTACATAGATACGCAGTATTTT.

Turning to this clonotype: This may be a read error, as it is one base from a much larger clone. The chain is built from TRBV20-1 and TRBJ2-3; weak D call: TRBD1 (5 bases). This CDR3 contains 14 residues. Germline CDR1 is DFQATT and CDR2 is SNEGSKA (reference sequence). CDR3 sequence reads: CSARVQGSIDTQYF. The DNA of the CDR3 is TGCAGTGCTAGAGTCCAGGGTAGCATAGATACGCAGTATTTT.

The CDR3 loop reads CSARPRTWQRQETQYF. DNA for the CDR3: TGCAGTGCTAGACCCAGGACATGGCAGAGGCAAGAGACCCAGTACTTC. The chain employs TRBV20-1 and TRBJ2-5; the D gene is possibly TRBD1 (5 bases). CDR1 DFQATT and CDR2 SNEGSKA come from the germline V gene (reference sequence). Trimming cost V 2 bases and J 2 bases, with 18 bases left between them. The CDR3 covers 16 residues.

A remark on this clonotype: A much larger clone lies one base from this, so it may be a read error. The rearrangement joins TRBV5-1 to TRBJ2-7; the D call may be TRBD1 or TRBD2 (5 bases each). Per the germline V gene, CDR1 is SGHRS and CDR2 is YFSETQ. V lost 7 bases and J 9 bases, leaving 17 bases between the germline ends. This CDR3 contains 12 residues. CDR3 residues: CASEGELRGQYF. As DNA, the CDR3 is TGCGCCAGCGAAGGGGAGCTACGCGGGCAGTACTTC.

A word on this clonotype: Sequence at one end of the junction differs from germline and may be a read error. V and J are TRBV7-9 and TRBJ2-1, with 8 positions matching TRBD1. The CDR3 loop spans 15 amino acids. Germline loops: CDR1 SEHNR, CDR2 FQNEAQ (reference sequence). CDR3 region: CASSPGGQGYNEQSF. The CDR3 DNA reads as TGTGCCAGCAGCCCCGGAGGACAGGGCTACAATGAGCAGTCCTTC.

This clonotype was seen at least ten times. This sequence joins TRBV5-1 and TRBJ2-5, with unresolved D. The CDR3 runs to 11 residues. V was pared by 1 base and J by 5 bases, with 3 bases between. In germline, CDR1 is SGHRS, CDR2 YFSETQ. The CDR3 loop reads CASSLFETQYF. DNA for the CDR3: TGCGCCAGCAGCTTGTTTGAGACCCAGTACTTC.

The chain combines TRBV2 with TRBJ2-3; D call uncertain. The ends were cut back, 4 bases at V and 2 bases at J, with 10 bases in the middle. Germline CDR1 reads SNHLY; CDR2 reads FYNNEI. CDR3 length equals 14 residues. The CDR3 protein is CASSATAFTDTQYF. DNA of the CDR3: TGTGCCAGCAGTGCGACCGCATTCACAGATACGCAGTATTTT.

The sample holds one count of this clonotype. The germline gene is not matched at one end of the junction; a read error may be the cause. The J gene is TRBJ2-7, the V gene TRBV12-3 or TRBV12-4, with TRBD2 identical over 9 bases. The CDR3 runs 17 residues. The CDR3, as DNA: TGTGCCAGCAGCCTAGGACCAGCGGGGGGAACAGCCTACGAACAGTACTTC. Residues: CASSLGPAGGTAYEQYF.

About this clonotype: A read error may explain this, as a much larger clone is one base away. The chain is built from TRBV5-1 and TRBJ1-1; no firm D call. Germline V gene sequence: CDR1 SGHRS, CDR2 YFSETQ. The CDR3 loop spans 14 amino acids. The CDR3 DNA sequence: TGCGCCAGCAGCTTCCGCTCCGGGAGCACTGAACCTTTCTTT. Translation gives CASSFRSGSTEPFF.

Details on this clonotype: It may be a read error: a sequence one base away is much more abundant. The CDR3 coding sequence is TGTACCAGCAGCCAAGCCGCAGGTTTGAGGGAGACCCAGTACTTC. The encoded protein is CTSSQAAGLRETQYF. This chain uses TRBV4-2 with TRBJ2-5, with D unclear. Looked up from germline, CDR1 is LGHNA and CDR2 is YNFKEQ. The CDR3 sequence is 15 residues long.

The chain has TRBV29-1 and TRBJ2-3, with TRBD2 matching 8 bases. The CDR3 runs 18 residues. V gave up 6 bases and J gave up 13 bases; unmatched junction bases: 30. Germline CDR1 and CDR2: SQVTM and ANQGSEA. CDR3 amino acids: CSVTGGNSGATSTDTKYF. As DNA, the CDR3 is TGCAGCGTGACAGGTGGAAATAGCGGGGCGACTAGCACAGATACTAAGTATTTT.

Turning to this clonotype: A much more abundant neighbour one base away suggests this may be a read error. V is TRBV5-1 and J is TRBJ2-3, with TRBD2 matching over 8 bases. Germline lookup yields CDR1 SGHRS and CDR2 YFSETQ. The J segment lost 6 bases and the V segment lost 6 bases, leaving 15 bases of the junction unmatched. CDR3 size: 16 residues. The CDR3 loop is CASMSILAGSGDTQYF. The CDR3 DNA is TGCGCCAGCATGTCAATTCTAGCGGGCAGCGGGGATACGCAGTATTTT.

About this clonotype: The limits of the CDR3 on the DNA are not certain, so only TCRdb's listed CDR3 is given. The chain couples TRBV29-1 to TRBJ1-2; the tabulated D call, TRBD1, remains unverified against the DNA. The CDR3 spans 13 residues, counting both ends. Germline CDR1 SQVTM, CDR2 ANQGSEA. The CDR3 here is CSVPGTGNYGCTF.

Details on this clonotype: An end of the junction differs from the germline gene, which may be a read error. The chain links TRBV29-1 to TRBJ2-1, with D perhaps TRBD2 (5 bases). The CDR3 has 12 residues. Germline V gene sequence: CDR1 SQVTM, CDR2 ANQGSEA. CDR3 residues: CSVDEGGNDQLF. CDR3 nucleotide sequence: TGCAGCGTTGACGAGGGTGGGAATGACCAGCTCTTC.

Many counts were recorded for this clonotype. The chain employs TRBV29-1 and TRBJ1-1, with 8 bases aligning to TRBD1. J was trimmed by 5 bases and V by 6 bases; bases with no gene match: 11. Germline CDR1 and CDR2: SQVTM and ANQGSEA. This CDR3 contains 14 residues. This CDR3 reads CSVADRGKRTEAFF. The CDR3 nucleotides read TGCAGCGTGGCAGACAGGGGAAAGAGGACTGAAGCTTTCTTT. The complete variable domain, with remaining parts taken from reference TRBV29-1 and TRBJ1-1, reads SAVISQKPSRDICQRGTSLTIQCQVDSQVTMMFWYRQQPGQSLTLIATANQGSEATYESGFVIDKFPISRPNLTFSTLTVSNMSPEDSSIYLCSVADRGKRTEAFFGQGTRLTVV.

This clonotype was seen a single time. Since the CDR3 does not end with the conserved phenylalanine or tryptophan, this likely comes from a read error. The rearrangement links TRBV12-3 or TRBV12-4 to TRBJ2-1; no reliable D call. The CDR3 is 12 amino acids. CDR3 DNA sequence: TGTGACAGCAGTATCTCGATCAATGAGCAGTTCTTG. It encodes CDSSISINEQFL.

Remarks on this clonotype: It is unclear where the CDR3 begins or ends on the DNA, so no DNA is shown, and the CDR3 is as TCRdb lists it. The chain has TRBV4-1 and TRBJ2-1; the DNA was not used to check the table's D call, TRBD2. Including both end residues, the CDR3 is 21 amino acids long. The germline CDR1 and CDR2 sequences are MGHRA and YSYEKL. This CDR3 reads CASSQDRGTSGRVARGNEQLF.

The chain couples TRBV18 to TRBJ2-3; a possible D gene is TRBD2 (6 bases). CDR3 length: 11 residues. CDR1 and CDR2 from the germline V gene are KGHSH and LQKENI. V was trimmed by 5 bases and J by 7 bases, leaving 7 bases between them. The CDR3 here is CASSAGYTQYF. DNA for the CDR3: TGTGCCAGCTCAGCGGGGTATACGCAGTATTTT. The variable domain in full, with the rest retrieved from reference TRBV18 and TRBJ2-3, is NAGVMQNPRHLVRRRGQEARLRCSPMKGHSHVYWYRQLPEEGLKFMVYLQKENIIDESGMPKERFSAEFPKEGPSILRIQQVVRGDSAAYFCASSAGYTQYFGPGTRLTVL.

In its sample, this clonotype was seen many times. This chain links TRBV30 with TRBJ2-7, with D unclear. Germline V CDR1 and CDR2: GTSNPN, SVGIG (reference sequence). V lost 0 bases and J lost 6, with 9 bases in between. The CDR3 spans 12 residues. In DNA, the CDR3 is TGTGCCTGGAGTGTAGACTCTCTCGAGCAGTACTTC. Translated: CAWSVDSLEQYF.

The chain links TRBV12-3 or TRBV12-4 to TRBJ2-7; D gene ambiguous. Trimming shortened V by 5 bases and J by 2 bases, and 13 bases separated the two germline ends. The CDR3 runs 14 residues. The CDR3 sequence is CASSRTWRTYEQYF. Here the CDR3 DNA reads TGTGCCAGCAGTAGGACGTGGAGAACCTACGAGCAGTACTTC.

A note on this clonotype: One junction end disagrees with the germline gene, perhaps due to a read error. V is TRBV5-6 and J is TRBJ2-6; 7 bases agree with TRBD1. Germline V CDR1 and CDR2: SGHDT, YYEEEE. The CDR3 sequence is 15 residues long. CDR3 DNA sequence: TGTGCCGGCAGCTTGAAAGGGACAGCCGCAACCGTCCCGACTTTC. Its translation: CAGSLKGTAATVPTF.

The chain carries TRBV11-2 and TRBJ2-3, with D perhaps given as TRBD1 or TRBD2 (5 bases each). The CDR3 runs to 15 residues. Trimming pared 0 bases from V and 9 bases from J, leaving 16 bases between. Germline values: CDR1 SGHAT, CDR2 FQNNGV. This chain's CDR3 is CASSLDGLSWGTQYF. The CDR3 DNA follows: TGTGCCAGCAGCTTAGATGGACTGTCGTGGGGCACGCAGTATTTT.

This clonotype has only one observation. One junction end does not reproduce the germline sequence, and a read error may be involved. Here the CDR3 reads CASSPDRVVSGEPSF. The CDR3 DNA follows: TGTGCCAGCAGCCCGGACAGGGTAGTTTCCGGGGAGCCGTCTTTT. This sequence joins TRBV5-4 and TRBJ2-2; TRBD1 aligns across 8 bases. This CDR3 has 15 residues. Germline CDR1 reads SGHNT; CDR2 reads YYREEE (reference sequence). The complete variable domain, with remaining parts taken from reference TRBV5-4 and TRBJ2-2, reads ETGVTQSPTHLIKTRGQQVTLRCSSQSGHNTVSWYQQALGQGPQFIFQYYREEENGRGNFPPRFSGLQFPNYSSELNVNALELDDSALYLCASSPDRVVSGEPSFGEGSRLTVL.